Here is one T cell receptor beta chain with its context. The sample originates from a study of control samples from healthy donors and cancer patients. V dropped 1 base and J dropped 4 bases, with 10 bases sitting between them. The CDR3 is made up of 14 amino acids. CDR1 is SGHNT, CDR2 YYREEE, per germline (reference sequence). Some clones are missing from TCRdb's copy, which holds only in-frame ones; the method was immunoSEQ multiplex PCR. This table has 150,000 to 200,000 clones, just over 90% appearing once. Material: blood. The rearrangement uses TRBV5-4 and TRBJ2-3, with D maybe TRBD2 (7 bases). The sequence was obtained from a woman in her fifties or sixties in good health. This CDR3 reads CASSLTGGPDTQYF. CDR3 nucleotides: TGTGCCAGCAGCTTGACCGGGGGGCCAGATACGCAGTATTTT.